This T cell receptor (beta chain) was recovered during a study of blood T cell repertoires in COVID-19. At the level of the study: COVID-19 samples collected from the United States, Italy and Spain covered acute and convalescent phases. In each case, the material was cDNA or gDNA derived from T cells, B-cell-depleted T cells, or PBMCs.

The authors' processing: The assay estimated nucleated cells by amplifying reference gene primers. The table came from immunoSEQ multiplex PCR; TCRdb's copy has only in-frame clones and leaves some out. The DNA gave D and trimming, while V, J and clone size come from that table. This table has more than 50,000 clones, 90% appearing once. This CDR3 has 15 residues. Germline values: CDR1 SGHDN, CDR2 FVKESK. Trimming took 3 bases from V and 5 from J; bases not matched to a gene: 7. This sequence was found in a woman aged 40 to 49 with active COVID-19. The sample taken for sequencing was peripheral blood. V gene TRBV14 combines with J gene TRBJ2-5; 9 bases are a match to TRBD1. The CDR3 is CASSQSTGGRETQYF. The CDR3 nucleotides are TGTGCCAGCAGCCAGTCAACAGGGGGCAGGGAGACCCAGTACTTC.